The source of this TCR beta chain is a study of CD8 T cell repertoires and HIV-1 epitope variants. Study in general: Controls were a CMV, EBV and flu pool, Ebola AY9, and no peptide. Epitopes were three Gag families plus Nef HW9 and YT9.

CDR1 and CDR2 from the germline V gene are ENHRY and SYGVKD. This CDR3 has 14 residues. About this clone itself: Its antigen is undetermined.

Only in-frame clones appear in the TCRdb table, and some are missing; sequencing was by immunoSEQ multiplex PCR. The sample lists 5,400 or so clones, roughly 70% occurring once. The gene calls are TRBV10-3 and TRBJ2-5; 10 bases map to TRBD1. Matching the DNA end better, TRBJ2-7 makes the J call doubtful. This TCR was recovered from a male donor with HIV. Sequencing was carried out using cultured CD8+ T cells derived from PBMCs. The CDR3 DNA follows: TGTGCCATCAGTGTGGGAGGACAGGGGGGCGAGCAGTACTTC. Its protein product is CAISVGGQGGEQYF.